The source of this TCR beta chain is a study of cytomegalovirus exposure and HLA in healthy donors (dated 2017 in TCRdb). In terms of the full investigation: An earlier analysis of more than 550 of the donors reported about 260 Gb of sequence data and 117 million unique TCR beta sequences obtained from 180 million or so T cells. Using immunosequencing, the study profiled T cell repertoires from around 680 subjects and related those repertoires to cytomegalovirus serostatus. In the later analysis, no new phenotypic data were used to find candidate immune exposures; instead, reliance was placed on TCR beta sequences and their occurrence across donors. The study aimed to test whether cataloging public T cell receptors could reveal signatures of past pathogen exposure. Both class I and class II loci were covered by HLA typing, at four-digit resolution. Genome-wide SNP genotypes for about 55% of the roughly 670 donors were used in a later genetic analysis, which treated that subset as a discovery cohort. Alongside the repertoire data, information on donor age, sex, ethnicity and CMV serostatus was compiled. The number of typed donors differed by locus: roughly 629-630 for A, B, C, DRB1 and DQB1; 522 for DQA1; 606 for DPA1; and roughly 470 for DPB1. Among roughly 400 genotyped donors of the cohort, an average of around 240,000 unique TCR beta nucleotide sequences was sequenced per donor, of which approximately 19% were non-productive. Every discovery cohort repertoire had been produced on one sequencing platform. Approximately 300 gigabases of sequencing data and around 88 million unique TCR sequences made up an early release that covered several hundred HLA-typed donors. An earlier analysis of 587 of the donors used high-throughput TCR beta sequencing to judge whether each TCR beta V gene segment behaved as functional or pseudogenic. A separate validation cohort of some 130 different subjects was used in addition to the approximately 700-subject first cohort. Roughly 5 DR-DQ haplotypes were handled as single units for association and clustering, since linkage in the cohort was strong. High-throughput TCR immunosequencing, statistical association of individual TCRs with disease status, and machine learning were combined to predict cytomegalovirus infection status. Of the 398 genotyped donors, 81% fell in the genetic ancestry cluster associated with self-reported Caucasian donors. To study patterns of TCR occurrence, a later analysis re-analyzed previously published TCR beta repertoires from several hundred donors and added high-resolution HLA genotyping.

The cohort consisted of some 730 healthy bone marrow donors. At the time of sampling, every cohort member was nominally healthy, though immune exposures that went unrecorded were likely present. The donor was CMV seronegative and belonged to the group of 352 seronegative cohort members. Each donor provided a peripheral blood sample, and peripheral blood mononuclear cells were used for TCR beta sequencing. The Qiagen DNeasy Blood Extraction Kit was used to extract genomic DNA from the blood cell samples. The CDR3 sequence holds 15 residues, the cysteine and phenylalanine included. Solely the CDR3 DNA is kept, with 45 bases framed from the first base. According to the germline V gene, CDR1 reads KGHSH and CDR2 reads LQKENI. Trimming accounts for 4 bases at V and 5 bases at J, while the number of junction bases matched to no gene is 8. Notes on this clone: No antigen is known for it. No much larger clone exists at a distance of one base, and base qualities are not known.

Here is what the overall study found, with its caveats: According to a later analysis, TCR association rates differed among HLA loci, with DRB1 alleles showing the most associated TCRs and HLA-C alleles showing the fewest. Linkage disequilibrium might explain the correlated functional status among segregating V segments, but an unknown experimental factor could not be excluded. In vitro tests confirmed that a few of the cytomegalovirus-associated TCR beta chains recognize cytomegalovirus antigens. Because counts were too low, about 18 rarely observed V segments, including chromosome 9 orphons, were excluded from the earlier analysis of fewer than 650 of the donors. A total of some 180 TCR beta chains were listed by the study as associated with cytomegalovirus. Some IMGT-functional V segments, including TRBV6-2 and TRBV6-3, could not be told apart with the 87-base-pair reads, so those segments were excluded. A cluster of highly shared sequence variants was judged likely to represent a technical artifact of the sequencing pipeline. Compared with the approximately 670-donor mean, donors in an Asian-associated ancestry cluster had fewer N-insertions in productive TCRs, according to a later genetic analysis. Because some donors lacked HLA typing at each locus, the association tests relied only on the typed subset. Immune exposure information for the cohort was limited to CMV serostatus. Most TCR sequences were seen in very few donors, while some public TCRs were found in many individuals. According to the authors, the approach could potentially be generalized to other disease states and immunological phenotypes. In a later genetic analysis, a missense DCLRE1C variant was associated with V-gene and J-gene trimming of TCR beta chains, and the association was replicated in an independent cohort. A further reported finding was that TCR beta sequences accurately predicted the HLA-A and HLA-B alleles for most subjects in the first cohort. Only TCR beta chains were sequenced in this cohort, and the absence of alpha or paired-chain data limited detectable features. When HLA alleles, especially DR and DQ, strongly co-occurred, TCR associations were difficult to assign to individual alleles. An earlier analysis of approximately 590 of the donors showed that most TCR beta V segments appeared in productive rearrangements either about 87% or about 30% of the time, which broadly matched IMGT annotations. Most CMV-associated TCR beta chains appeared to be HLA-restricted in a later analysis, and the HLA associations seemed to be driven largely by CMV exposure. At a false discovery rate of 0.05, a later analysis linked 16,951 TCR beta sequences to specific HLA alleles. A later analysis reported that several top co-occurrence clusters appeared linked to parvovirus B19, influenza, CMV and Epstein-Barr virus. Sequencing depth was assumed to be roughly uniform across donors in the presence/absence analyses, though that assumption may not hold. In both the original and validation cohorts, the classifier was reported to diagnose cytomegalovirus status with high specificity and sensitivity. A later analysis found that HLA-associated TCR beta chains were more clonally expanded and had lower generation probabilities than equally common non-associated chains.

Library preparation was by the immunoSEQ multiplex PCR assay. A mixture of 60 forward primers for TCR Vbeta segments and 13 reverse primers for TCR Jbeta segments was used in the multiplex PCR. The CDR3 region of rearranged TCR beta genes was amplified from genomic DNA by a multiplex PCR assay. The Illumina HiSeq System was used to sequence the amplified TCR beta libraries as 87-base-pair reads. For the original study's pipeline: A later analysis counted approximately 74 million unique TCR beta chains across the 550 to 750 repertoires, and 10 million to 12 million of these chains were shared by at least two donors. To remove PCR and sequencing errors, raw reads were error-corrected and collapsed into unique sequences using a nearest-neighbor algorithm that merged closely related sequences. CDR3 sequences were aligned to IMGT reference sequences to assign V, D and J gene segments. For a sequence to be retained, a match of at least six nucleotides was required to both a V gene segment and a J gene segment. A rearrangement was called productive if the CDR3 had no stop codons and remained in frame with V and J, and every other rearrangement was called non-productive. CDR3 was defined according to IMGT convention as the region running from the second conserved V-encoded cysteine to the conserved J-encoded phenylalanine. In an earlier analysis of 587 of the donors, sequences lacking an unambiguous match to a single V gene segment were excluded. In an earlier analysis of 587 of the donors, V segments were called functional above 56.7% productive rearrangements and were called segregating when the between-donor standard deviation exceeded 5%. A statistical classification framework was developed to diagnose cytomegalovirus status using the catalog of TCR beta chain sequences. A later analysis assigned V and J genes by comparing TCR nucleotide sequences with IMGT/GENE-DB human TR gene sequences. The TCRdist pipeline was used in a later analysis to assign CDR3 sequences and most-parsimonious VDJ recombination scenarios. In a later analysis, every TCR beta chain was defined by the combination of its CDR3 amino acid sequence and its V-gene family, and reads without a unique V-gene family were dropped. To address suspected cross-contamination and a sequencing artifact, a later analysis removed 450 to 700 highly shared, low-generation-probability nucleotide sequences. A later analysis calculated a clonal expansion index for each public chain from normalized within-repertoire ranks of inferred template counts. Generation probabilities in a later analysis came from a VDJ recombination model fitted to out-of-frame rearrangements, and those results were checked against IGoR. In a later analysis, hypergeometric tests were used to score TCR-TCR, TCR-HLA and TCR-CMV co-occurrence, with a repertoire-size bias correction applied to TCR pairs. To estimate false discovery rates, a later analysis permuted the HLA or CMV assignments 20 times. In a later analysis, co-occurring TCRs were grouped with DBSCAN, and TCRdist sequence similarity was added when clustering was performed within HLA-allele-positive subsets. Repertoires with fewer than 30,000 or more than 120,000 public chains, plus five repertoires with anomalous nucleotide sharing, were excluded from co-occurrence clustering. In TCRdb, the immuneACCESS table is reduced to in-frame sequences with V and J assigned. These tables do not hold every clone; where another copy was compared, an unresolved V gene accounts for under half, and the others remain unexplained. The D gene and trimming were derived from the DNA, and the V and J assignments and clone size from that table. This sample is represented by about 160,000 clones; approximately 76% of them were singletons. 1.2% to 1.5% of the sample comes from the top ten.

The sequence came from a man aged 55 to 70 in good health and CMV-seronegative. The specimen sequenced was PBMCs. The rearrangement joined TRBV18 to TRBJ2-7; 10 bases in between match TRBD2. The base sequence is TGTGCCAGCTCACGCGCCCTAGCGGGAGACCACGAGCAGTACTTC. Translation gives CASSRALAGDHEQYF.